This paragraph covers one T cell receptor beta chain sequence. Its antigen target is currently unknown. Base qualities were left out, and no much larger clone turns up one base away. The sample comes from a study of early T cells in non-severe SARS-CoV-2 infection (dated by TCRdb to about 2021). Regarding the complete study: Because TCR sequencing was done on bulk RNA from unsorted whole blood, the alpha and beta chains could not be paired.

The CDR3, cysteine through phenylalanine, is 19 amino acids long. Kept here is only the CDR3 DNA, which spans 57 bases and is read in frame from base 1. Trimming accounts for 5 bases at V and 0 bases at J, while the number of junction bases matched to no gene is 17. Study-level results and caveats: VDJdb matching was skewed toward anti-spike CD8 responses and likely underestimated virus-specific expansions by missing private and CD4 specificities.

A case-control design nested within a healthcare worker cohort in London, UK, was used, with weekly nasopharyngeal swab PCR tests and blood sampling performed. Healthcare workers were recruited between 23 and 31 March 2020, during the week of the UK lockdown, and were followed weekly for up to roughly 16 weeks. The library came from 5' RACE. The sequencing machine was a NextSeq 500. In the TCR library protocol, unique molecular identifiers were attached to individual cDNA molecules to correct for PCR bias and sequencing error. TCR alpha and beta chains were both sequenced, and the abundances of alpha and beta sequences in each sample were closely correlated with each other. For the original study's pipeline: Decombinator V4 was used to annotate the V gene, J gene and CDR3 of the TCR sequences. TCRs were defined as expanded if a significant change between any two time points was detected under a Poisson model with p below 0.0001. TCR abundances were normalised to the total number of TCRs sequenced in each sample and reported as counts per million. TRAV1-2 paired with TRAJ12, TRAJ20 or TRAJ33 defined MAIT TCRs, while TRAV10 paired with TRAJ18 defined iNKT TCRs. A search of VDJdb, accessed on 1 November 2021, was run for TCRs annotated to CMV, EBV and SARS-CoV-2, with TCRs annotated for multiple antigens excluded. TCRdb redid the processing of the public reads, applying fastp at Q25 and MiXCR, and retained in-frame beta chains. Identical CDR3 protein sequences are pooled into one entry, listed with their most common genes and DNA. The V and J calls here are based on TCRdb, not the publication. In all, the sample holds about 30,000 distinct CDR3 sequences, and 5.2% of those were seen once. Clones ranked in the top ten supply 3.5% to 4% of the sample.

The origin of this receptor is an adult who was a healthcare worker with PCR-confirmed SARS-CoV-2 infection or an uninfected control (not recorded which). The sample consisted of whole blood. This chain joins TRBV12-3 or TRBV12-4 to TRBJ1-2; TRBD1 aligns with 8 central bases. CDR3 region: CASSLTFRDRTSPNYGYTF. The DNA is TGTGCCAGCAGTCTGACATTCCGGGACAGGACCTCACCTAACTATGGCTACACCTTC.